The next 16 T cell receptor beta chains were all read from a single sample in a study of cytomegalovirus exposure and HLA in healthy donors. In the PCR, 60 Vbeta and 13 Jbeta primers were used. Only in-frame clones appear in the TCRdb table, and some are missing; sequencing was by immunoSEQ multiplex PCR. The data hold 170,000 or so clones, with around four fifths observed a single time. Sequencing was done on a sample of PBMCs. The receptors come from a woman between 45 and 60 years old in good health and CMV-seropositive.

The chain has TRBV30 and TRBJ1-1, with D unresolved. Trimming removed 4 bases at V and 2 bases at J, with 20 bases between. Germline CDR1 GTSNPN, CDR2 SVGIG (reference sequence). The CDR3 loop spans 16 amino acids. CDR3 nucleotide sequence: TGTGCCTGGAACATTCGGAGGTACAGCCGAAACACTGAAGCTTTCTTT. Translating it yields CAWNIRRYSRNTEAFF. Drawing the rest from reference TRBV30 and TRBJ1-1, the complete variable domain is SQTIHQWPATLVQPVGSPLSLECTVEGTSNPNLYWYRQAAGRGLQLLFYSVGIGQISSEVPQNLSASRPQDRQFILSSKKLLLSDSGFYLCAWNIRRYSRNTEAFFGQGTRLTVV.

The chain recombines TRBV6-5 with TRBJ1-5; the D gene is possibly TRBD1 (5 bases). The length of the CDR3 is 16 residues. With 2 bases removed from V and 3 bases from J, the gap between germline ends came to 14 bases. From germline, CDR1 is MNHEY and CDR2 SVGAGI. CDR3 loop: CASSYPVNRINQPQHF. The CDR3 DNA reads as TGTGCCAGCAGTTACCCCGTAAACAGGATCAATCAGCCCCAGCATTTT.

The chain links TRBV5-1 to TRBJ2-7; 9 bases map to TRBD1. The CDR3 runs 14 residues. Trimming at V came to 4 bases and at J to 6 bases, leaving 8 bases not matched to a gene. CDR1 SGHRS and CDR2 YFSETQ come from the germline V gene. The CDR3 nucleotides read TGCGCCAGCAGCGCGACAGGGGGATCGGTCGAGCAGTACTTC. Protein product: CASSATGGSVEQYF.

The V gene is TRBV5-8, the J gene TRBJ2-1; D remains unclear. This CDR3 comprises 17 residues. Trimming removed 4 bases from V and 5 bases from J, with 22 bases in between. The germline V gene encodes CDR1 SGHTS and CDR2 YDEGEE. CDR3 protein: CASSLFPQGSANNEQFF. In nucleotides, the CDR3 is TGTGCCAGCAGCCTGTTCCCCCAAGGCAGCGCGAACAATGAGCAGTTCTTC. Full variable domain (remainder filled in from reference TRBV5-8 and TRBJ2-1): EAGVTQSPTHLIKTRGQQATLRCSPISGHTSVYWYQQALGLGLQFLLWYDEGEERNRGNFPPRFSGRQFPNYSSELNVNALELEDSALYLCASSLFPQGSANNEQFFGPGTRLTVL.

The chain links TRBV4-1 to TRBJ1-6, with TRBD1 as a possible D gene (6 bases). The V end was cut by 2 bases, the J end by 12 bases, with 11 bases between. The CDR3 runs 13 residues. Germline values: CDR1 MGHRA, CDR2 YSYEKL. CDR3 amino acids: CASSQRQDLPLHF. DNA of the CDR3: TGCGCCAGCAGCCAACGACAGGATTTACCCCTCCACTTT.

For the CDR3, the DNA is TGTGCCAGCAGCCATCCCCTGACGGGCAATGAGCAGTTCTTC. Residues: CASSHPLTGNEQFF. This chain joins TRBV7-6 and TRBJ2-1; D remains unclear. Trimming took off 5 bases at V and 6 bases at J, with 14 bases between the two ends. CDR3 length: 14 amino acids. CDR1 is SGHVS and CDR2 is FNYEAQ in the germline V gene.

This clone was observed a handful of times. This chain connects TRBV6-1 to TRBJ1-1, with D maybe TRBD1 (6 bases). The CDR3 totals 13 residues. V dropped 3 bases and J dropped 5 bases, with 10 bases sitting between them. Germline V gene data show CDR1 as MNHNS and CDR2 as SASEGT. CDR3 nucleotide sequence: TGTGCCAGCAGTGATCCAGGGGCTACTGAAGCTTTCTTT. This sequence encodes CASSDPGATEAFF.

The chain joins TRBV5-4 to TRBJ2-1; TRBD2 aligns across 7 bases. The CDR3 has 14 amino acids. CDR1 and CDR2 (germline): SGHNT, YYREEE (reference sequence). Trimming cost V 4 bases and J 2 bases; bases outside gene matches: 3. This CDR3 reads CASSEGTTYNEQFF. CDR3 bases: TGTGCCAGCAGCGAGGGGACTACCTACAATGAGCAGTTCTTC.

The V call is TRBV29-1, the J call TRBJ2-1; possible D gene TRBD1, 6 bases. Deletions cut 3 bases from V and 7 bases from J, with 13 bases between. The CDR3 loop spans 13 amino acids. Germline V gene data show CDR1 as SQVTM and CDR2 as ANQGSEA. The DNA for the CDR3 is TGCAGCGTTGACAGGGGTGATTGGAATGAGCAGTTCTTC. Residues: CSVDRGDWNEQFF.

This clone was found a few times. The chain joins TRBV13 to TRBJ2-3; D ambiguous. The CDR3 totals 13 residues. The V gene's germline CDR1 is PRHDT and CDR2 FYEKMQ (reference sequence). Trimming cost V 1 base and J 6 bases, with 8 bases left between them. CDR3 DNA: TGTGCCAGCAGCTTAGAGACTTCCGATACGCAGTATTTT. Translation gives CASSLETSDTQYF.

The CDR3 reads CASSFQGGYTF. The CDR3 DNA follows: TGCGCCAGCAGCTTTCAGGGCGGCTACACCTTC. The chain recombines TRBV5-1 with TRBJ1-2; D might be TRBD1 (5 bases). The V and J ends lost 2 bases and 8 bases respectively, with 7 bases between them. The CDR3 extends over 11 amino acids. Germline CDR1 SGHRS, CDR2 YFSETQ.

The chain couples TRBV10-3 to TRBJ1-1; D is possibly TRBD1 (5 bases). Germline CDR1 and CDR2: ENHRY and SYGVKD. CDR3 length equals 14 residues. Trimming removed 4 bases from V and 4 bases from J, with 13 bases in between. The CDR3: CAISVKGLGTEAFF. CDR3 nucleotides: TGTGCCATCAGTGTGAAGGGGTTGGGCACTGAAGCTTTCTTT.

The chain uses TRBV30 and TRBJ2-3, with 7 nucleotides matching TRBD1. Germline CDR1 reads GTSNPN; CDR2 reads SVGIG (reference sequence). The CDR3 loop spans 15 amino acids. V lost 6 bases to trimming and J lost 3 bases; unmatched junction nucleotides: 12. The CDR3 bases are TGTGCCTGTAGATCGACAGGGTTTGGGACAGATACGCAGTATTTT. Translating it yields CACRSTGFGTDTQYF.

The J gene is TRBJ2-1, the V gene TRBV7-2; 7 nucleotides line up with TRBD2. The CDR3 consists of 14 residues. V was clipped by 10 bases and J by 4 bases; unmatched bases: 10. CDR1 and CDR2 (germline): SGHTA, FQGNSA. The DNA for the CDR3 is TGTGCCATTTTGCGGCGGGGGATTTACAATGAGCAGTTCTTC. Translating gives CAILRRGIYNEQFF.

This sequence joins TRBV30 and TRBJ1-1, with D tentatively TRBD1 (5 bases). Germline CDR1 is GTSNPN and CDR2 is SVGIG (reference sequence). CDR3 size: 13 residues. V lost 2 bases and J lost 1, with 8 bases in between. The CDR3 spells CAWSWGQNTEAFF. The DNA of the CDR3 is TGTGCCTGGAGTTGGGGCCAGAACACTGAAGCTTTCTTT.

V usage is TRBV19 and J usage is TRBJ2-2, with D hard to call. This CDR3 is built from 15 residues. Trimming took off 6 bases at V and 2 bases at J, with 13 bases between the two ends. Germline V gives CDR1 LNHDA, CDR2 SQIVND (reference sequence). The CDR3 loop is CASSPLGGNTGELFF. CDR3 nucleotide sequence: TGTGCCAGTAGCCCCCTTGGCGGTAACACCGGGGAGCTGTTTTTT. Full variable domain (remainder filled in from reference TRBV19 and TRBJ2-2): DGGITQSPKYLFRKEGQNVTLSCEQNLNHDAMYWYRQDPGQGLRLIYYSQIVNDFQKGDIAEGYSVSREKKESFPLTVTSAQKNPTAFYLCASSPLGGNTGELFFGEGSRLTVL.